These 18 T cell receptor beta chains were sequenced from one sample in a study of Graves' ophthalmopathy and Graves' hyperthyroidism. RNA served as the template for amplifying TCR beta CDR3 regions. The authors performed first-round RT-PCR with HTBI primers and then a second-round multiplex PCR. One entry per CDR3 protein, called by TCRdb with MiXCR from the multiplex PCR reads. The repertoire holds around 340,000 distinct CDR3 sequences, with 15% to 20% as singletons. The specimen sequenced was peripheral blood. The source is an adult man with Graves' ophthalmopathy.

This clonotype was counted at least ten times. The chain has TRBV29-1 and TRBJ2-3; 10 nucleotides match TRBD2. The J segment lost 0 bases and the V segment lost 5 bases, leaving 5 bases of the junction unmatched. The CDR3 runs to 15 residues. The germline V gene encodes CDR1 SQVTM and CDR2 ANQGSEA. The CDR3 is CSVLRTSGSTDTQYF. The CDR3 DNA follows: TGCAGCGTTCTCCGGACTAGCGGAAGCACAGATACGCAGTATTTT.

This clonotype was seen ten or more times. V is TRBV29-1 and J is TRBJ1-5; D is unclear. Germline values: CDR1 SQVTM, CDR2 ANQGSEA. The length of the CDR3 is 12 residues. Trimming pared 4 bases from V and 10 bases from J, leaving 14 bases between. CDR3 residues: CSVGGDAGPQHF. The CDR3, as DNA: TGCAGCGTTGGCGGAGATGCGGGCCCCCAGCATTTT.

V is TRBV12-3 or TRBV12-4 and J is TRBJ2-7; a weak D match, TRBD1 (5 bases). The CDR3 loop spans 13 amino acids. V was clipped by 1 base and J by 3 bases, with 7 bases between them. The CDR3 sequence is CASSLDRIYEQYF. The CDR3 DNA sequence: TGTGCCAGCAGTTTAGACAGGATCTACGAGCAGTACTTC.

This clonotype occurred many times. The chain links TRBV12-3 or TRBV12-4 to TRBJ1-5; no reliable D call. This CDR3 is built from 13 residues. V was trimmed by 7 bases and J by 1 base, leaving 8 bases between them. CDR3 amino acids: CASNGGSNQPQHF. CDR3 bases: TGTGCCAGCAACGGAGGGAGCAATCAGCCCCAGCATTTT.

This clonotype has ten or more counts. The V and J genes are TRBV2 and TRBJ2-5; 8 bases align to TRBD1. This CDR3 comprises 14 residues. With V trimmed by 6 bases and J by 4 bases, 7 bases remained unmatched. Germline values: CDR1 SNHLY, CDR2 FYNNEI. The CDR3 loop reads CASRRGQAGETQYF. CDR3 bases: TGTGCCAGCAGGAGGGGACAGGCGGGAGAGACCCAGTACTTC.

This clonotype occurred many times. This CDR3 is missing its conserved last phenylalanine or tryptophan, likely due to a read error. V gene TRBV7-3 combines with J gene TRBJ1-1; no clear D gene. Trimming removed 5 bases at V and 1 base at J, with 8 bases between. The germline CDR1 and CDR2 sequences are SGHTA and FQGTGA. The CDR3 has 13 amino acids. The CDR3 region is CASSQESNTEAFS. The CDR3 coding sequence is TGTGCCAGCAGCCAGGAGTCGAACACTGAAGCTTTCTCT.

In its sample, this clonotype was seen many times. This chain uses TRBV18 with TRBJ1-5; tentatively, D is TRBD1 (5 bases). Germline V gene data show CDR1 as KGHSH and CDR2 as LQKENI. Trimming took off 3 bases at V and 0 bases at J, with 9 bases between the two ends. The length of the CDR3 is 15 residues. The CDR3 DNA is TGTGCCAGCTCACCTGCCAGGGCTAGCAATCAGCCCCAGCATTTT. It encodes CASSPARASNQPQHF.

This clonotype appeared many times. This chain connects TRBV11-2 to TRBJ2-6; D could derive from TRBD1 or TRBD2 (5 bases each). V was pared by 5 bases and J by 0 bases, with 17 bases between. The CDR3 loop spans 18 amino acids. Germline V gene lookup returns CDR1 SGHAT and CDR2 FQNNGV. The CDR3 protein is CASSPRMGVGSGANVLTF. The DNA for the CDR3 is TGTGCCAGCAGCCCGCGGATGGGGGTGGGCTCTGGGGCCAACGTCCTGACTTTC.

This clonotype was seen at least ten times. The DNA of the CDR3 is TGTGCCAGCAGCCTCCGGGCATCGGGGGCCAAAAACATTCAGTACTTC. Translating it yields CASSLRASGAKNIQYF. V is TRBV3-1 and J is TRBJ2-4; D may be TRBD2 (5 bases). Trimming took 4 bases from V and 1 from J, leaving 14 bases between them. Germline V lookup: CDR1 LGHDT, CDR2 YNNKEL (reference sequence). CDR3 length equals 16 residues. Together with reference TRBV3-1 and TRBJ2-4, the CDR3 gives the full variable domain: DTAVSQTPKYLVTQMGNDKSIKCEQNLGHDTMYWYKQDSKKFLKIMFSYNNKELIINETVPNRFSPKSPDKAHLNLHINSLELGDSAVYFCASSLRASGAKNIQYFGAGTRLSVL.

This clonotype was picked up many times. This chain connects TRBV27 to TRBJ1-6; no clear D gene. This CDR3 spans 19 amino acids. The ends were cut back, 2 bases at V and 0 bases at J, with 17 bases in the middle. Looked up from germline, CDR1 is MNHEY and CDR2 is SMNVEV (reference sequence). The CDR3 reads CASSLIPLSVSSYNSPLHF. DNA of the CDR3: TGTGCCAGCAGTTTAATTCCTTTGTCAGTAAGCTCCTATAATTCACCCCTCCACTTT.

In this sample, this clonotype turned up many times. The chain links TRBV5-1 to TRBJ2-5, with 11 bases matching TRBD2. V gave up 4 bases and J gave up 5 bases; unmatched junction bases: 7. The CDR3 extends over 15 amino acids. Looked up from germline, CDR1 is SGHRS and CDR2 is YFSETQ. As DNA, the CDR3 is TGCGCCAGCAGCCTGGGACTAGCGGCCAGGGAGACCCAGTACTTC. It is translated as CASSLGLAARETQYF.

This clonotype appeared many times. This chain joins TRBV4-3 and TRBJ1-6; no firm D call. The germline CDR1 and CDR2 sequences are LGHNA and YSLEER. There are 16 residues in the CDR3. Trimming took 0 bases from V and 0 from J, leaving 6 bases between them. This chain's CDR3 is CASSQETSSYNSPLHF. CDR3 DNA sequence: TGCGCCAGCAGCCAAGAGACGAGCTCCTATAATTCACCCCTCCACTTT.

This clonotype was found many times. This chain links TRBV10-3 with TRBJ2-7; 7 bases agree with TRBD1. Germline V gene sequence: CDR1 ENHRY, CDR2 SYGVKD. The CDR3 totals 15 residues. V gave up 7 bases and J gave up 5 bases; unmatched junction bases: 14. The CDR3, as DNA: TGTGCCATCACCGATCGGGACAGCACCATGAACGAGCAGTACTTC. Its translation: CAITDRDSTMNEQYF.

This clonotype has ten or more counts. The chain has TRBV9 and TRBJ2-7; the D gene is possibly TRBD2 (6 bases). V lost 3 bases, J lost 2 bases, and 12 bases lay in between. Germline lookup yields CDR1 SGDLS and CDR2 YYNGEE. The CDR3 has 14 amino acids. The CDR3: CASSAGLFPYEQYF. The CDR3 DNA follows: TGTGCCAGCAGCGCCGGACTATTCCCCTACGAGCAGTACTTC.

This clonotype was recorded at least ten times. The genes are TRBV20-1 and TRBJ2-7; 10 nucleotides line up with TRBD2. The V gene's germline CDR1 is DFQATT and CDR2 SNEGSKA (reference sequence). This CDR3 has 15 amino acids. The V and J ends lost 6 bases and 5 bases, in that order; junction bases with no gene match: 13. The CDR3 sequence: CSALGLAGVLDEQYF. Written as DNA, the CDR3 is TGCAGTGCCCTGGGTCTAGCGGGAGTATTGGACGAGCAGTACTTC.

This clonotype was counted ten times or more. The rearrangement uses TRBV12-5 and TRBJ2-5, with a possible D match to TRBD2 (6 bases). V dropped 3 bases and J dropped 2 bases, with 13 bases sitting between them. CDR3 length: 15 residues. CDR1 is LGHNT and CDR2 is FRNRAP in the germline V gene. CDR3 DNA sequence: TGTGCTAGTGGTTTAACACCTAGCGAGCAAGAGACCCAGTACTTC. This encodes CASGLTPSEQETQYF.

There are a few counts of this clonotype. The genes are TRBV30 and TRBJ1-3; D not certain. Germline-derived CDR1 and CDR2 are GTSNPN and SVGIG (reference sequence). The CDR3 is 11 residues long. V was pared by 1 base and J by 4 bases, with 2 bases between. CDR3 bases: TGTGCCTGGAGTGCCGGAAACACCATATATTTT. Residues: CAWSAGNTIYF. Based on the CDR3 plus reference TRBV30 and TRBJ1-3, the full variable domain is SQTIHQWPATLVQPVGSPLSLECTVEGTSNPNLYWYRQAAGRGLQLLFYSVGIGQISSEVPQNLSASRPQDRQFILSSKKLLLSDSGFYLCAWSAGNTIYFGEGSWLTVV.

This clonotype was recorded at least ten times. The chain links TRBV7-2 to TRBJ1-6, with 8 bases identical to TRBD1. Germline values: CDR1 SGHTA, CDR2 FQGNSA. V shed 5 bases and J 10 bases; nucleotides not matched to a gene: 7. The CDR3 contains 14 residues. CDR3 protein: CASSPRHRGSPLHF. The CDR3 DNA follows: TGTGCCAGCAGCCCAAGGCACAGGGGGTCACCCCTCCACTTT.